Listed below are T cell receptor beta chains from one sample, sequenced in a study of T cells after posttransplantation cyclophosphamide. Assay used: immunoSEQ multiplex PCR; TCRdb lists only in-frame clones, some missing. This sample has 32,000 or so clones, each found more than once. Sequencing used PBMCs. Source of these receptors: a woman aged 55-75 years in good health, CMV-negative, and a related stem cell transplant donor. CDR3s include the opening cysteine and the closing phenylalanine or tryptophan. The D gene is left open where the match is weak. Clone size is not always given. Where it is, it says once, few, many or a class for expanded clones.

>TRBJ2-5|TRBV7-3|few|.
CASSLTGQGETQYF
TGTGCCAGCAGCTTAACGGGCCAAGGGGAGACCCAGTACTTC
>TRBJ1-3|TRBV5-6|many|.
CASSFEDRLLSGNTIYF
TGTGCCAGCAGCTTCGAAGACAGGCTACTATCTGGAAACACCATATATTTT
>TRBJ2-6|TRBV11-3|few|.
CASRYPRTGANVLTF
TGTGCAAGTCGCTACCCTCGAACTGGGGCCAACGTCCTGACTTTC
>TRBJ1-5|TRBV2|many|TRBD1
CASRTDRGGQPQHF
TGTGCCAGCAGGACGGACAGGGGCGGACAGCCCCAGCATTTT
>TRBJ2-1|TRBV9|.|.
CASGRGGNEQFF
TGTGCCAGCGGGCGGGGCGGCAATGAGCAGTTCTTC
>TRBJ2-2|TRBV6-5|many|.
CASSLLDAGELFF
TGTGCCAGCAGTCTACTAGATGCCGGGGAGCTGTTTTTT
>TRBJ1-1|TRBV7-9|many|.
CASSAQGYTEAFF
TGTGCCAGCAGCGCTCAGGGTTACACTGAAGCTTTCTTT
>TRBJ1-2|TRBV2|many|TRBD1
CASSTGAGEGYTF
TGTGCCAGCAGTACAGGGGCCGGTGAGGGCTACACCTTC
>TRBJ2-7|TRBV6-1|many|.
CASSERLQESYEQYF
TGTGCCAGCAGTGAACGGCTGCAGGAATCCTACGAGCAGTACTTC
>TRBJ1-6|TRBV12-3/TRBV12-4|many|TRBD1
CASSRQGHNSPLHF
TGTGCCAGCAGTCGACAGGGACATAATTCACCCCTCCACTTT
>TRBJ1-1|TRBV9|many|TRBD1
CASSVVGGPEAFF
TGTGCCAGCAGCGTAGTAGGGGGCCCTGAAGCTTTCTTT
>TRBJ1-2|TRBV25-1|few|.
CASSDRLNYGYTF
TGTGCCAGCAGCGACAGGCTTAACTATGGCTACACCTTC
>TRBJ2-1|TRBV7-2|many|TRBD2
CASSQSGGSYNEQFF
TGTGCCAGCAGCCAAAGCGGGGGATCCTACAATGAGCAGTTCTTC
>TRBJ2-1|TRBV7-3|many|.
CASSEGHDFNEQFF
TGTGCCAGCAGCGAGGGACACGATTTCAATGAGCAGTTCTTC
>TRBJ1-1|TRBV6-2/TRBV6-3|many|.
CASSLDPLTEAFF
TGTGCCAGCAGCCTAGACCCGTTGACTGAAGCTTTCTTT
>TRBJ1-6|TRBV5-1|few|.
CASSLGHRLGSPLHF
TGCGCCAGCAGCTTAGGACACAGGTTGGGCTCACCCCTCCACTTT